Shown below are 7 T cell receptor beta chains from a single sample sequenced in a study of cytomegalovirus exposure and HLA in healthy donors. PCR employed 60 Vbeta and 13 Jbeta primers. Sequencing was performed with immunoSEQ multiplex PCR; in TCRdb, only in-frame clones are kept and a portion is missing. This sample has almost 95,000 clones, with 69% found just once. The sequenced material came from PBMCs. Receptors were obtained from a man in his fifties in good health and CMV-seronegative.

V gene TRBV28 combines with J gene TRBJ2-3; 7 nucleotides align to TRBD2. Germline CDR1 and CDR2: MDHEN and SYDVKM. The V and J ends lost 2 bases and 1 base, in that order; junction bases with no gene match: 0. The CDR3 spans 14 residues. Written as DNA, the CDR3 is TGTGCCAGCAGTTTAAGCGGGGGCACAGATACGCAGTATTTT. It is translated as CASSLSGGTDTQYF.

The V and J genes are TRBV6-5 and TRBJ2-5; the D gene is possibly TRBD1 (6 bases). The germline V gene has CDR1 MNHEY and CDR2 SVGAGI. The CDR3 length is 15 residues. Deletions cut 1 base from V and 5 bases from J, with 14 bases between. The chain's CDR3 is CASSYYGQFEETQYF. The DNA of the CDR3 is TGTGCCAGCAGTTACTATGGACAGTTCGAGGAGACCCAGTACTTC.

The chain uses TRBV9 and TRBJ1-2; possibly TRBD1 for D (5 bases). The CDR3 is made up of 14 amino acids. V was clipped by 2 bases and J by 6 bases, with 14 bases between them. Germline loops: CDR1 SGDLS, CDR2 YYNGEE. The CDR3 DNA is TGTGCCAGCAGCGTTGTTGGGGCCGACGATGGCTACACCTTC. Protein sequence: CASSVVGADDGYTF.

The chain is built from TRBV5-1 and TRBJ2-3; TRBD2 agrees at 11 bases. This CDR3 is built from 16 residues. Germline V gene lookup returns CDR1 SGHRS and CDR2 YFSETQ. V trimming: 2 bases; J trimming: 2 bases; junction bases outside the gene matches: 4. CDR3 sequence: CASSLLTSGTTDTQYF. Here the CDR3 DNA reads TGCGCCAGCAGCTTACTGACTAGCGGGACCACAGATACGCAGTATTTT.

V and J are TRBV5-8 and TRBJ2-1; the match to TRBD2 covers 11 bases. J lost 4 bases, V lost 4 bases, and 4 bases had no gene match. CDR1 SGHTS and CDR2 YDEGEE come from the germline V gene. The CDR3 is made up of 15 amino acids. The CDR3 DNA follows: TGTGCCAGCAGCCGCGGGACTAGCGGATACAATGAGCAGTTCTTC. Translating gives CASSRGTSGYNEQFF.

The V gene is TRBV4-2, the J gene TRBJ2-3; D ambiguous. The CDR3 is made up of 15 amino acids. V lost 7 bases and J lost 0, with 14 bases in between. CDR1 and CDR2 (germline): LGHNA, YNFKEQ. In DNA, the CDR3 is TGTGCCAGCAAGCGAGCTCCTACTAGCACAGATACGCAGTATTTT. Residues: CASKRAPTSTDTQYF.

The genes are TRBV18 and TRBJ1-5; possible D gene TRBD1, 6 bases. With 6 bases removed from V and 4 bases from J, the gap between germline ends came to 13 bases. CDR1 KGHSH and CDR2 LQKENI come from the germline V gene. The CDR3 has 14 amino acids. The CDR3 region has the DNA TGTGCCAGCTCGGACGGGACATCTAATCAGCCCCAGCATTTT. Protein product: CASSDGTSNQPQHF.